The 14 T cell receptor beta chains below all came from one sample that was sequenced in a study of glioma-infiltrating T cells after dendritic cell vaccination. The method was immunoSEQ multiplex PCR; TCRdb's version includes in-frame clones alone and lacks a portion of them. Of about 92,000 clones listed, around 86% are singletons. This specimen was blood, taken before dendritic cell vaccination. These receptors all stem from a human donor with glioblastoma.

This chain uses TRBV9 with TRBJ1-4; possible D gene TRBD1, 6 bases. CDR1 SGDLS and CDR2 YYNGEE come from the germline V gene. Trimming shortened V by 4 bases and J by 3 bases, and 13 bases separated the two germline ends. CDR3 length: 15 amino acids. The CDR3 DNA reads TGTGCCAGCAGCAAGGGGGGGCAGTCTAATGAAAAACTGTTTTTT. Protein: CASSKGGQSNEKLFF.

V and J are TRBV5-4 and TRBJ2-1; 11 bases line up with TRBD2. The CDR3 is 15 residues long. J gave up 4 bases and V 4 bases, and 4 bases lay outside the gene matches. Germline V CDR1 and CDR2: SGHNT, YYREEE (reference sequence). CDR3 sequence: CASSKTSGEYNEQFF. CDR3 coding DNA: TGTGCCAGCAGCAAGACTAGCGGGGAATACAATGAGCAGTTCTTC.

The chain carries TRBV18 and TRBJ2-4, with TRBD2 matching over 10 bases. The germline V gene encodes CDR1 KGHSH and CDR2 LQKENI. V was pared by 2 bases and J by 5 bases, with 0 bases of the junction left unmatched. This CDR3 has 14 amino acids. The CDR3 coding sequence is TGTGCCAGCTCACCAAGCGGGGGGGAAAACATTCAGTACTTC. This sequence encodes CASSPSGGENIQYF. Together with reference TRBV18 and TRBJ2-4, the CDR3 gives the full variable domain: NAGVMQNPRHLVRRRGQEARLRCSPMKGHSHVYWYRQLPEEGLKFMVYLQKENIIDESGMPKERFSAEFPKEGPSILRIQQVVRGDSAAYFCASSPSGGENIQYFGAGTRLSVL.

This chain joins TRBV27 and TRBJ2-1, with 7 positions matching TRBD2. The germline CDR1 and CDR2 sequences are MNHEY and SMNVEV (reference sequence). J was trimmed by 5 bases and V by 4 bases; bases with no gene match: 11. This CDR3 is built from 16 residues. This CDR3 is CASSSLLAGANNEQFF. CDR3 in DNA: TGTGCCAGCAGTTCCCTCTTGGCGGGAGCCAACAATGAGCAGTTCTTC.

This chain uses TRBV30 with TRBJ2-7; 11 bases agree with TRBD1. The CDR3 totals 14 residues. Trimming took 4 bases from V and 5 from J; bases not matched to a gene: 7. The germline V gene has CDR1 GTSNPN and CDR2 SVGIG (reference sequence). CDR3 protein: CAWTPPGQGDEQYF. CDR3 sequence (DNA): TGTGCCTGGACCCCGCCGGGACAGGGGGACGAGCAGTACTTC.

This clone was seen only once. V usage is TRBV10-3 and J usage is TRBJ1-2, with D possibly being TRBD1 (5 bases). The CDR3 totals 16 residues. V lost 0 bases, J lost 2 bases, and 13 bases lay in between. The V gene's germline CDR1 is ENHRY and CDR2 SYGVKD. The CDR3 protein is CAISESNGALNYGYTF. CDR3 bases: TGTGCCATCAGTGAGTCGAATGGGGCGCTGAACTATGGCTACACCTTC.

This chain joins TRBV6-5 and TRBJ1-2, with D unclear. The germline CDR1 and CDR2 sequences are MNHEY and SVGAGI. This CDR3 has 15 amino acids. V was cut by 6 bases and J by 3 bases, with 17 bases left in between. CDR3 sequence (DNA): TGTGCCAGCAGCGGGTCGATCGCTGGGTACTATGGCTACACCTTC. Its translation: CASSGSIAGYYGYTF.

The J gene is TRBJ2-5, the V gene TRBV7-6; 7 bases match TRBD1. V trimming: 3 bases; J trimming: 3 bases; junction bases outside the gene matches: 13. This CDR3 region has 17 residues. Germline V lookup: CDR1 SGHVS, CDR2 FNYEAQ. The CDR3 DNA is TGTGCCAGCAGCTTTGGGAAGGGGGCACAGGGCAAAGAGACCCAGTACTTC. Translating it yields CASSFGKGAQGKETQYF.

V is TRBV7-9 and J is TRBJ1-1; D remains unclear. V shed 1 base and J shed 3 bases, with 6 bases lying between them. This CDR3 spans 13 amino acids. Per germline, CDR1 SEHNR and CDR2 FQNEAQ (reference sequence). This chain's CDR3 is CASSLDRYTEAFF. The CDR3 DNA reads as TGTGCCAGCAGCTTAGACAGATACACTGAAGCTTTCTTT.

This chain connects TRBV7-2 to TRBJ2-7, with 8 positions matching TRBD2. V shed 5 bases, J shed 4 bases, and the junction held 7 bases outside the gene matches. CDR3 length: 14 amino acids. Germline-derived CDR1 and CDR2 are SGHTA and FQGNSA. The CDR3 sequence is CASSPTSGPYEQYF. The CDR3 coding sequence is TGTGCCAGCAGCCCAACTAGCGGCCCATACGAGCAGTACTTC.

The gene calls are TRBV4-1 and TRBJ2-2; 7 bases match TRBD1. Germline lookup yields CDR1 MGHRA and CDR2 YSYEKL. V lost 3 bases and J lost 6; bases outside the gene matches: 7. CDR3 length equals 15 residues. The CDR3: CASSQTWDSAGELFF. Here the CDR3 DNA reads TGCGCCAGCAGCCAGACATGGGACAGTGCCGGGGAGCTGTTTTTT.

The rearrangement uses TRBV7-3 and TRBJ2-2; D is unclear. This CDR3 region has 15 residues. The germline V and J ends were trimmed by 5 bases and 0 bases, with 10 bases remaining between them. Germline CDR1 and CDR2: SGHTA and FQGTGA. The CDR3 reads CASSPGVTNTGELFF. The CDR3 region has the DNA TGTGCCAGCAGCCCTGGAGTAACGAACACCGGGGAGCTGTTTTTT.

V and J are TRBV7-8 and TRBJ1-5, with TRBD1 matching over 9 bases. Per the germline V gene, CDR1 is SGHVS and CDR2 is FQNEAQ. With V trimmed by 1 base and J by 7 bases, 5 bases remained unmatched. The CDR3 contains 15 residues. The CDR3 protein is CASSLGTGARQPQHF. Written as DNA, the CDR3 is TGTGCCAGCAGCTTAGGGACAGGGGCGCGCCAGCCCCAGCATTTT.

J is TRBJ1-1 and V is TRBV7-6; weak D call: TRBD1 (5 bases). CDR1 SGHVS and CDR2 FNYEAQ come from the germline V gene. This CDR3 is 15 amino acids long. Between the trimmed V and J ends, which lost 1 base and 0 bases, there was a span of 9 bases. The CDR3 DNA is TGTGCCAGCAGCTTAGAGAGCAGGGTGAACACTGAAGCTTTCTTT. This gives the protein CASSLESRVNTEAFF.